This T cell receptor beta chain came from a study of cytomegalovirus exposure and HLA in healthy donors. Participants comprised healthy donors of bone marrow. In germline, CDR1 is SGHRS, CDR2 YFSETQ. The CDR3 extends over 15 amino acids. Trimming shortened V by 6 bases and J by 5 bases, and 21 bases separated the two germline ends. Study outcomes and limitations: The study dropped some indistinguishable V segments, TRBV6-2 and TRBV6-3 among them. TCR beta sequences reportedly predicted most subjects' HLA-A and HLA-B alleles accurately. Highly shared variants forming one cluster were likely a sequencing artifact.

The PCR was carried out with 60 Vbeta primers and 13 Jbeta primers. The table came from immunoSEQ multiplex PCR; TCRdb's copy has only in-frame clones and leaves some out. The sample lists around 150,000 clones; approximately 72% were seen once. Notes on this clone: Its cognate antigen is unknown.

This clonotype was sampled from a middle-aged man in good health and CMV-seropositive. The chain links TRBV5-1 to TRBJ2-7; D unclear. The sample was PBMCs. CDR3 nucleotide sequence: TGCGCCAGCATCAGATCCCGGGTCCCGAGCGACGAGCAGTACTTC. Protein product: CASIRSRVPSDEQYF.